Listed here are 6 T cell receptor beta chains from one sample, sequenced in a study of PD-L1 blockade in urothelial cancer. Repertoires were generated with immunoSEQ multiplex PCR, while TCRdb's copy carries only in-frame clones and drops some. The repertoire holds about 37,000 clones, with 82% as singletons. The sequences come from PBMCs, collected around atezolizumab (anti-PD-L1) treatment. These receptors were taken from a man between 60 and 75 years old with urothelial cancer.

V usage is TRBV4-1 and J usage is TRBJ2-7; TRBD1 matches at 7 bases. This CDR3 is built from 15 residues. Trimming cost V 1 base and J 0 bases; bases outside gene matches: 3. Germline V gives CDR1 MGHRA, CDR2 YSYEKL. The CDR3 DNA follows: TGCGCCAGCAGCCAAGGACAGGGCAGCTCCTACGAGCAGTACTTC. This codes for CASSQGQGSSYEQYF.

CDR3 amino acids: CASSSEAGTTDTQYF. The CDR3 DNA sequence: TGTGCCAGCTCATCAGAGGCCGGAACCACAGATACGCAGTATTTT. V usage is TRBV18 and J usage is TRBJ2-3; D is uncertain. CDR3 size: 15 residues. V gave up 5 bases and J gave up 2 bases, with 14 bases separating them. The V gene's germline CDR1 is KGHSH and CDR2 LQKENI.

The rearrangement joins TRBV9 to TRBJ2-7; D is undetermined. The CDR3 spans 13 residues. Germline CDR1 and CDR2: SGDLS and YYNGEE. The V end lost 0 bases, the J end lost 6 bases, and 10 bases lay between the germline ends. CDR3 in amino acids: CASSVDPMAEQYF. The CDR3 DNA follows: TGTGCCAGCAGCGTAGACCCCATGGCCGAGCAGTACTTC.

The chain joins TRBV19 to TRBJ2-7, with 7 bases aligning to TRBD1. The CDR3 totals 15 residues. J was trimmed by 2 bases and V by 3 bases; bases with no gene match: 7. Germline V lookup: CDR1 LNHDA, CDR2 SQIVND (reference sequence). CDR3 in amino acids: CASSIEQGTPYEQYF. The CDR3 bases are TGTGCCAGTAGTATCGAACAGGGGACCCCCTACGAGCAGTACTTC.

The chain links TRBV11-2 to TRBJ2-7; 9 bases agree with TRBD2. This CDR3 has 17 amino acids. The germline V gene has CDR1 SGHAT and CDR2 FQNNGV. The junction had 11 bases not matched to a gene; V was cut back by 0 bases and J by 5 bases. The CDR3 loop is CASSLDLLGLALHEQYF. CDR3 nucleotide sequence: TGTGCCAGCAGCTTAGATCTATTAGGACTAGCGTTGCACGAGCAGTACTTC. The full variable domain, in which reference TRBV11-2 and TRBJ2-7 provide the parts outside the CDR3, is EAGVAQSPRYKIIEKRQSVAFWCNPISGHATLYWYQQILGQGPKLLIQFQNNGVVDDSQLPKDRFSAERLKGVDSTLKIQPAKLEDSAVYLCASSLDLLGLALHEQYFGPGTRLTVT.

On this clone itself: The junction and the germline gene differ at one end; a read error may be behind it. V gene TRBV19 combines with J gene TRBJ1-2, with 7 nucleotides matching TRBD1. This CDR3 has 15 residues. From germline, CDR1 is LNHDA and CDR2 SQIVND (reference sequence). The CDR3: CASRITVGGNYGYTF. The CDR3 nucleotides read TGTGCCAGTCGTATTACGGTAGGGGGCAACTATGGCTACACCTTC.